These 23 T cell receptor beta chains share one sample of origin, sequenced in a study of shared clonotypes between healthy human individuals. As defined, naive CD8 cells were CD45RO-negative and positively selected for CCR7, with terminally differentiated effector memory CD45RA+ cells excluded. Clones were sequenced by immunoSEQ multiplex PCR, and TCRdb holds only the in-frame ones, with some missing. The sample consists of approximately 590,000 clones, around 95% of them appearing once. Material: naive CD8+ T cells sorted from blood. The receptors come from a woman between 25 and 40 years old in good health.

The chain uses TRBV7-6 and TRBJ2-7; D gene ambiguous. CDR3 size: 14 residues. Per germline, CDR1 SGHVS and CDR2 FNYEAQ. The V end lost 5 bases, the J end lost 2 bases, and 13 bases lay between the germline ends. For the CDR3, the DNA is TGTGCCAGCAGCCTAGGCAAGTCTACCTACGAGCAGTACTTC. Translated, it gives CASSLGKSTYEQYF. Based on the CDR3 plus reference TRBV7-6 and TRBJ2-7, the full variable domain is GAGVSQSPRYKVTKRGQDVALRCDPISGHVSLYWYRQALGQGPEFLTYFNYEAQQDKSGLPNDRFSAERPEGSISTLTIQRTEQRDSAMYRCASSLGKSTYEQYFGPGTRLTVT.

The V gene is TRBV2, the J gene TRBJ2-7; possibly TRBD1 or TRBD2 for D (6 bases each). There are 15 residues in the CDR3. The V end was cut by 4 bases, the J end by 2 bases, with 15 bases between. The germline V gene encodes CDR1 SNHLY and CDR2 FYNNEI. CDR3 region: CASSVWGDITYEQYF. The DNA of the CDR3 is TGTGCCAGCAGTGTTTGGGGGGACATCACCTACGAGCAGTACTTC.

The table lists this clone with a count of one. V and J are TRBV9 and TRBJ2-7, with 8 nucleotides matching TRBD1. The V gene end was trimmed by 3 bases and the J gene end by 6 bases; junction bases not matched to a gene: 20. CDR1 and CDR2 (germline): SGDLS, YYNGEE. The CDR3 contains 18 residues. This CDR3 reads CASSGGSGGREPLGEQYF. CDR3 in DNA: TGTGCCAGCAGCGGTGGCTCAGGGGGCCGGGAGCCCCTTGGCGAGCAGTACTTC.

The CDR3 protein is CASSVQGSSGNTIYF. The CDR3 region has the DNA TGTGCCAGCAGCGTACAGGGATCATCGGGAAACACCATATATTTT. V gene TRBV9 combines with J gene TRBJ1-3; D possibly corresponds to TRBD1 (5 bases). This CDR3 spans 15 amino acids. Germline values: CDR1 SGDLS, CDR2 YYNGEE. The V and J ends lost 1 base and 4 bases respectively, with 12 bases between them.

This chain joins TRBV7-9 and TRBJ2-1; 8 bases align to TRBD1. The CDR3 is 15 amino acids. In germline, CDR1 is SEHNR, CDR2 FQNEAQ (reference sequence). V dropped 5 bases and J dropped 2; count of bases not matched to a gene: 5. CDR3 sequence: CASSRRQGTYNEQFF. As DNA, the CDR3 is TGTGCCAGCAGCCGTCGACAGGGGACCTACAATGAGCAGTTCTTC.

The genes are TRBV13 and TRBJ2-7, with 7 bases aligning to TRBD2. The CDR3 has 14 residues. V lost 5 bases, J lost 4 bases, and 8 bases stayed unmatched. Germline CDR1 is PRHDT and CDR2 is FYEKMQ (reference sequence). CDR3 region: CASSLRTRGYEQYF. As DNA, the CDR3 is TGTGCCAGCAGCCTTCGGACTAGAGGTTACGAGCAGTACTTC.

This clone occurred once. The rearrangement links TRBV1 to TRBJ2-2; TRBD1, as called in the table, went unchecked against the DNA. TRBV1 is a pseudogene segment. The CDR3 covers 13 residues. CDR3 DNA: TGCACCATCAACAGGGGGAACACCGGGGAGCTGTTTTTT. This encodes CTINRGNTGELFF.

This rearrangement joins TRBV4-1 to TRBJ1-5; no clear D. CDR1 and CDR2 (germline): MGHRA, YSYEKL. The V end lost 0 bases, the J end lost 0 bases, and 0 bases lay between the germline ends. This CDR3 comprises 13 residues. The CDR3 DNA reads as TGCGCCAGCAGCCAAGATAGCAATCAGCCCCAGCATTTT. As protein: CASSQDSNQPQHF.

V and J are TRBV5-4 and TRBJ2-7; maybe TRBD2 (5 bases). V dropped 1 base and J dropped 7 bases, with 12 bases sitting between them. The germline V gene has CDR1 SGHNT and CDR2 YYREEE (reference sequence). There are 13 residues in the CDR3. In nucleotides, the CDR3 is TGTGCCAGCAGCTTGTCGCGGGCCGGGGAGCAGTACTTC. This codes for CASSLSRAGEQYF.

The V call is TRBV29-1, the J call TRBJ2-5, with 11 bases fitting TRBD2. This CDR3 contains 13 residues. Germline lookup yields CDR1 SQVTM and CDR2 ANQGSEA. V shed 6 bases and J 4 bases; nucleotides not matched to a gene: 4. The CDR3 protein is CSVTTSGIETQYF. The CDR3 DNA reads as TGCAGCGTGACGACTAGCGGGATAGAGACCCAGTACTTC.

This rearrangement joins TRBV28 to TRBJ2-3, with 8 positions matching TRBD2. Per germline, CDR1 MDHEN and CDR2 SYDVKM. This CDR3 has 15 residues. Trimming removed 3 bases from V and 6 bases from J; junction bases left unmatched: 8. CDR3 sequence: CASSFIGTSVDTQYF. The CDR3, as DNA: TGTGCCAGCAGTTTTATCGGGACTAGTGTCGATACGCAGTATTTT.

This clone was observed a single time. This chain's CDR3 is CATLGPFYSGANVLTF. The CDR3 DNA reads as TGTGCCACCCTTGGGCCCTTTTACTCTGGGGCCAACGTCCTGACTTTC. The V call is TRBV28, the J call TRBJ2-6; D uncertain. Germline assignment: CDR1 MDHEN and CDR2 SYDVKM. V lost 10 bases to trimming and J lost 0 bases, with 16 bases between them. The CDR3 has 16 amino acids. Variable domain in full (rest from reference TRBV28 and TRBJ2-6): DVKVTQSSRYLVKRTGEKVFLECVQDMDHENMFWYRQDPGLGLRLIYFSYDVKMKEKGDIPEGYSVSREKKERFSLILESASTNQTSMYLCATLGPFYSGANVLTFGAGSRLTVL.

This clone has a single count. The chain uses TRBV27 and TRBJ2-7; D possibly matches TRBD1 or TRBD2 (5 bases each). Looked up from germline, CDR1 is MNHEY and CDR2 is SMNVEV (reference sequence). CDR3 length: 14 residues. The V and J ends lost 2 bases and 6 bases respectively, with 14 bases between them. The CDR3: CASSLGTGMGEQYF. The CDR3 DNA sequence: TGTGCCAGCAGTTTAGGGACCGGGATGGGCGAGCAGTACTTC.

V usage is TRBV27 and J usage is TRBJ2-2; 11 nucleotides align to TRBD2. Trimming took 7 bases from V and 5 from J; bases not matched to a gene: 9. Germline V gene sequence: CDR1 MNHEY, CDR2 SMNVEV (reference sequence). The CDR3 has 16 residues. CDR3 coding DNA: TGTGCCAGCACCCGAGGGGCTAGCGGGAGGACCGGGGAGCTGTTTTTT. Protein: CASTRGASGRTGELFF.

The rearrangement links TRBV4-1 to TRBJ2-7; 9 bases agree with TRBD2. The CDR3 covers 15 residues. In germline, CDR1 is MGHRA, CDR2 YSYEKL. V was pared by 0 bases and J by 4 bases, with 4 bases of the junction left unmatched. CDR3 in amino acids: CASSQEWREGYEQYF. CDR3 in DNA: TGCGCCAGCAGCCAAGAATGGCGGGAGGGGTACGAGCAGTACTTC.

For the CDR3, the DNA is TGTGCCAGCACAGAGGGCGGGACTATTTACAATGAGCAGTTCTTC. This codes for CASTEGGTIYNEQFF. The J gene is TRBJ2-1, the V gene TRBV2; 7 positions agree with TRBD2. CDR1 is SNHLY and CDR2 is FYNNEI in the germline V gene. The CDR3 runs to 15 residues. The junction had 10 bases not matched to a gene; V was cut back by 7 bases and J by 4 bases.

This rearrangement joins TRBV11-2 to TRBJ2-5; D is perhaps TRBD1 or TRBD2 (5 bases each). The J call is in doubt because the DNA end fits TRBJ2-7 better. The CDR3 extends over 14 amino acids. In germline, CDR1 is SGHAT, CDR2 FQNNGV. The DNA for the CDR3 is TGTGCCAGCAGCCTAGGGGTAGACTACTACGAGCAGTACTTC. This translates into CASSLGVDYYEQYF.

The J gene is TRBJ1-2, the V gene TRBV4-1, with 7 bases lining up with TRBD1. The CDR3 has 15 amino acids. Germline CDR1 MGHRA, CDR2 YSYEKL. Losses at the gene ends were 0 bases for V and 2 bases for J; bases not matched to a gene: 3. CDR3 region: CASSQEQGWNYGYTF. CDR3 in DNA: TGCGCCAGCAGCCAAGAACAGGGGTGGAACTATGGCTACACCTTC.

The chain couples TRBV11-2 to TRBJ2-1; D unclear. V was clipped by 3 bases and J by 7 bases, with 13 bases between them. The germline V gene encodes CDR1 SGHAT and CDR2 FQNNGV. This CDR3 contains 14 residues. CDR3 sequence: CASSFVGSPNEQFF. The DNA for the CDR3 is TGTGCCAGCAGCTTCGTCGGGTCCCCTAATGAGCAGTTCTTC. Using reference TRBV11-2 and TRBJ2-1 for the parts outside the CDR3, the full variable domain is EAGVAQSPRYKIIEKRQSVAFWCNPISGHATLYWYQQILGQGPKLLIQFQNNGVVDDSQLPKDRFSAERLKGVDSTLKIQPAKLEDSAVYLCASSFVGSPNEQFFGPGTRLTVL.

The V and J genes are TRBV6-6 and TRBJ2-1; 9 nucleotides align to TRBD1. Trimming took 4 bases from V and 5 from J; bases not matched to a gene: 9. Per the germline V gene, CDR1 is MNHNY and CDR2 is SVGAGI (reference sequence). CDR3 length: 16 residues. The CDR3 DNA sequence: TGTGCCAGCAGTTCCCCCCTCGACAGGGGGAACAATGAGCAGTTCTTC. Its protein product is CASSSPLDRGNNEQFF.

The chain joins TRBV30 to TRBJ2-7; 9 positions agree with TRBD1. Per the germline V gene, CDR1 is GTSNPN and CDR2 is SVGIG (reference sequence). This CDR3 region has 13 residues. Losses at the gene ends were 3 bases for V and 7 bases for J; bases not matched to a gene: 7. The CDR3 spells CAWRGQGTGEQYF. The DNA of the CDR3 is TGTGCCTGGAGGGGACAGGGAACAGGGGAGCAGTACTTC.

The gene calls are TRBV15 and TRBJ2-1, with no clear D. There are 15 residues in the CDR3. In germline, CDR1 is LNHNV, CDR2 YYDKDF (reference sequence). V gave up 0 bases and J gave up 9 bases, with 15 bases separating them. CDR3 sequence (DNA): TGTGCCACCAGCAGAGATGGTCCGGCGTACGGTGAGCAGTTCTTC. Encoded protein: CATSRDGPAYGEQFF.

In its sample, this clone was seen once. The chain joins TRBV28 to TRBJ2-7; tentative D call: TRBD1 (6 bases). Germline CDR1 and CDR2: MDHEN and SYDVKM. V was clipped by 6 bases and J by 2 bases, with 8 bases between them. This CDR3 has 12 amino acids. The CDR3, as DNA: TGTGCCAGCAGGGACAGTGCCTACGAGCAGTACTTC. Residues: CASRDSAYEQYF.